This TCR beta chain was identified in a study of T-cell reconstitution after alpha-beta-depleted transplantation in children. The study's findings and limits: Roughly two months post-transplant, alpha-beta T cells reportedly originated from several hundred graft clones that had expanded. After transplant, high TCRbeta diversity at day 60 in some patients arose from surviving recipient T cells and thymic progenitors. At the one-year point after transplant, T-cell counts and TCRbeta diversity were found to come mostly from T cells that had been newly produced.

This clonotype was picked up a small number of times. The antigen remains undetermined. The ends lost 5 bases at V and 4 bases at J; junction bases unmatched: 6. Germline CDR1 and CDR2: SGHAT and FQNNGV. The CDR3 loop spans 15 amino acids. Molecular barcoding with unique molecular identifiers was used for the TCRbeta library. TCRdb itself ran the PCR reads through MiXCR, one entry per CDR3 protein. Here the sample spans around 200,000 distinct CDR3 sequences, 17% being singletons. The clonotype was recovered from a male patient aged 2 to 10 who had a stem cell transplant for acute lymphoblastic leukemia, so the T cells may come from the graft donor. The V and J genes are TRBV11-2 and TRBJ2-1, with 9 bases identical to TRBD2. Sequenced here: PBMCs, mostly from graft donor cells, sampled 360 days after TCRalphabeta/CD19-depleted stem cell transplant. The CDR3 here is CASSGGSGRYNEQFF. CDR3 bases: TGTGCCAGCAGCGGTGGTAGCGGGAGATACAATGAGCAGTTCTTC.